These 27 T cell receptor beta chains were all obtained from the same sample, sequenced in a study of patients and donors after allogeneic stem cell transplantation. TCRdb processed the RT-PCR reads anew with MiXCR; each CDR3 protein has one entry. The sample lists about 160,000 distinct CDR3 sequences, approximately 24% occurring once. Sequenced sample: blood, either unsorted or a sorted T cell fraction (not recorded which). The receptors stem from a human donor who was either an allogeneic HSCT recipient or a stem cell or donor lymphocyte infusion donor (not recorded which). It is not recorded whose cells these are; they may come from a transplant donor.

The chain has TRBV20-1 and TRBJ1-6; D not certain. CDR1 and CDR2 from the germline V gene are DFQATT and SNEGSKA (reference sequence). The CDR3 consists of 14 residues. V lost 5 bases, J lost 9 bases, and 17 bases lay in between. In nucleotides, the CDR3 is TGCAGTGCTCCCACCGACACGCACGGTTCACCCCTCCACTTT. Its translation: CSAPTDTHGSPLHF.

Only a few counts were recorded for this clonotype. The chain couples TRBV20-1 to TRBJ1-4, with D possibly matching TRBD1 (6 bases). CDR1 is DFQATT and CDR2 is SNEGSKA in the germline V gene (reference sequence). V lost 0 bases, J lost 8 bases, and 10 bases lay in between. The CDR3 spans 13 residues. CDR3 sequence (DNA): TGCAGTGCTAGAGAGGGGGGCCGGGAAAAACTGTTTTTT. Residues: CSAREGGREKLFF.

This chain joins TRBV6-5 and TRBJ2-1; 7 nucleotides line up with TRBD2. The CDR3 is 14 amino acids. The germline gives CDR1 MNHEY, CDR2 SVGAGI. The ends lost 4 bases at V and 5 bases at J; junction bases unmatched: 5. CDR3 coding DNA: TGTGCCAGCAGTTTAGCGGGCTCACACAATGAGCAGTTCTTC. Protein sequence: CASSLAGSHNEQFF.

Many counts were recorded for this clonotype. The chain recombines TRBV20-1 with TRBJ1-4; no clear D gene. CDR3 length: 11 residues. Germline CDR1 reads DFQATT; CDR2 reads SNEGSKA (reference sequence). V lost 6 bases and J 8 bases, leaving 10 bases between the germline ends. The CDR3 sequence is CSALSREKLFF. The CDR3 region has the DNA TGCAGTGCCCTGAGCCGGGAAAAACTGTTTTTT.

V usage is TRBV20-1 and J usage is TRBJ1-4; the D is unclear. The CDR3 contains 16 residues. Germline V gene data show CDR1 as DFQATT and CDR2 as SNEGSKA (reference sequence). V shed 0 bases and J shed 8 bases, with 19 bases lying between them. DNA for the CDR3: TGCAGTGCTAGAGACTACCGGGCCTCAGGAGACGAAAAACTGTTTTTT. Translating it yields CSARDYRASGDEKLFF.

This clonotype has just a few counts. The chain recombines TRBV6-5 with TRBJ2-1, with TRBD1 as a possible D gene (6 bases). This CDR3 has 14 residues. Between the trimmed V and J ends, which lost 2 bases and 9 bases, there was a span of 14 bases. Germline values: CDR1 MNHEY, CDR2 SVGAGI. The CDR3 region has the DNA TGTGCCAGCAGTTACGGTATTGGGGGCGGTGAGCAGTTCTTC. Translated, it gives CASSYGIGGGEQFF.

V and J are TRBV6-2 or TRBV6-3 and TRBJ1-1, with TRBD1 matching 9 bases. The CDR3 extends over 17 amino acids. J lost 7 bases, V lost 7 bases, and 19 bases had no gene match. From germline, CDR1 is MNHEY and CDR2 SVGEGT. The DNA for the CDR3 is TGTGCCAGCACCATACAGGGGGCTGTGTTTCTAGCCCGTGAAGCTTTCTTT. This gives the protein CASTIQGAVFLAREAFF.

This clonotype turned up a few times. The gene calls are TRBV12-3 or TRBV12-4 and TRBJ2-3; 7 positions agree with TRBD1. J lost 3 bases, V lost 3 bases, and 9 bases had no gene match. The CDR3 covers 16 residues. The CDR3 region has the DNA TGTGCCAGCAGTTTTGGACAGGCCGAAAGGACAGATACGCAGTATTTT. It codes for CASSFGQAERTDTQYF.

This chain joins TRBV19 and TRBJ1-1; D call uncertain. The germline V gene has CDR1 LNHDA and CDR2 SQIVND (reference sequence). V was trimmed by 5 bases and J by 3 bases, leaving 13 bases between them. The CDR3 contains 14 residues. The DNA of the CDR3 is TGTGCCAGTAGTTCCGAGGACGGGGACACTGAAGCTTTCTTT. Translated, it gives CASSSEDGDTEAFF. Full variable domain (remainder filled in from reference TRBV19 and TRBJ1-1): DGGITQSPKYLFRKEGQNVTLSCEQNLNHDAMYWYRQDPGQGLRLIYYSQIVNDFQKGDIAEGYSVSREKKESFPLTVTSAQKNPTAFYLCASSSEDGDTEAFFGQGTRLTVV.

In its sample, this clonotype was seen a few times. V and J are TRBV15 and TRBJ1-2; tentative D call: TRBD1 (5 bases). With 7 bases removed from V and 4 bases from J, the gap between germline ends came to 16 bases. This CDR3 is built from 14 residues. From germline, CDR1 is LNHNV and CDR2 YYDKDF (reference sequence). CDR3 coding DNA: TGTGCCACCACCCCAAGGGGCGGAAGCTATGGCTACACCTTC. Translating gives CATTPRGGSYGYTF. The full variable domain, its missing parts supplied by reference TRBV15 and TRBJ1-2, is DAMVIQNPRYQVTQFGKPVTLSCSQTLNHNVMYWYQQKSSQAPKLLFHYYDKDFNNEADTPDNFQSRRPNTSFCFLDIRSPGLGDTAMYLCATTPRGGSYGYTFGSGTRLTVV.

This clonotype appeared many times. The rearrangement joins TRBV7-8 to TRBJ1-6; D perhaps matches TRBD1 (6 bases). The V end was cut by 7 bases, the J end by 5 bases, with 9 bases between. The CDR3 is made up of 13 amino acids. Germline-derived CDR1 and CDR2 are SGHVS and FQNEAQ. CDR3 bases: TGTGCCAGCAATGCAGGGGATAATTCACCCCTCCACTTT. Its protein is CASNAGDNSPLHF.

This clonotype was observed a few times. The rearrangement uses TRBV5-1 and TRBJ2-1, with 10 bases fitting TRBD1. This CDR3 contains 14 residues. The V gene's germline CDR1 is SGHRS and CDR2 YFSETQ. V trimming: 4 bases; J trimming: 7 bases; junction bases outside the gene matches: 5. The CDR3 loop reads CASSPGQGWNEQFF. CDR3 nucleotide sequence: TGCGCCAGCAGCCCGGGACAGGGGTGGAATGAGCAGTTCTTC.

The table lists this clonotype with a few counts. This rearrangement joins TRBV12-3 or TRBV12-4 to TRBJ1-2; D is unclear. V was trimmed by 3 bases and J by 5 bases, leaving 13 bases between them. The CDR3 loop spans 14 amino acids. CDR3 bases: TGTGCCAGCAGTTTCAAAGAGGGTTGGTATGGCTACACCTTC. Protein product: CASSFKEGWYGYTF.

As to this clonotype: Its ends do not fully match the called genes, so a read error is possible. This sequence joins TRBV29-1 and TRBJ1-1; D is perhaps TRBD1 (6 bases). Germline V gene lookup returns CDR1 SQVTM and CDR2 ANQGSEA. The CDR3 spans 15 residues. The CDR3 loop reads CSAESQGALLAEAFF. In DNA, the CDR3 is TGCAGCGCTGAATCACAGGGTGCTCTACTTGCTGAAGCTTTCTTT.

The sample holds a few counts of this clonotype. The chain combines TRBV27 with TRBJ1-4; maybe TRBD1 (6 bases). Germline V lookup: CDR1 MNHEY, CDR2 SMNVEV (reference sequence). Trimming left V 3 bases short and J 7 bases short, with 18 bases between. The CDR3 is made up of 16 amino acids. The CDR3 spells CASSLNLGGTGEKLFF. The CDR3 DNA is TGTGCCAGCAGTTTGAACCTAGGGGGTACGGGTGAAAAACTGTTTTTT. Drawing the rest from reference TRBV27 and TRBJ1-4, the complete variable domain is EAQVTQNPRYLITVTGKKLTVTCSQNMNHEYMSWYRQDPGLGLRQIYYSMNVEVTDKGDVPEGYKVSRKEKRNFPLILESPSPNQTSLYFCASSLNLGGTGEKLFFGSGTQLSVL.

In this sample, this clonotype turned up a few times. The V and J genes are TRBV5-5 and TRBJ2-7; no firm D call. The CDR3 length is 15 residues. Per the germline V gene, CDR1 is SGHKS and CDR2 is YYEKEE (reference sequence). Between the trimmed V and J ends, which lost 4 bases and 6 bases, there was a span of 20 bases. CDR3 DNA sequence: TGTGCCAGCAGCCCCGAGTGGCTGGTTACGGGCGAGCAGTACTTC. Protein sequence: CASSPEWLVTGEQYF.

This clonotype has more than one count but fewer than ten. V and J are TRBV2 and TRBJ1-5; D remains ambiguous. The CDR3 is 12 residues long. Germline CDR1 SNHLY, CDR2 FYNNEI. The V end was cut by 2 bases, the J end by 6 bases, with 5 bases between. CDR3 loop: CASSELSQPQHF. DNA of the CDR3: TGTGCCAGCAGTGAATTAAGTCAGCCCCAGCATTTT. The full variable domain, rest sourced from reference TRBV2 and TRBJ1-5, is EPEVTQTPSHQVTQMGQEVILRCVPISNHLYFYWYRQILGQKVEFLVSFYNNEISEKSEIFDDQFSVERPDGSNFTLKIRSTKLEDSAMYFCASSELSQPQHFGDGTRLSIL.

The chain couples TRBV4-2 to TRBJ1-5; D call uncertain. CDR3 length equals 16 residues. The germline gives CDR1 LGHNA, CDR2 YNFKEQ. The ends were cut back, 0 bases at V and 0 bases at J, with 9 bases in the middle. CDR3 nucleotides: TGTGCCAGCAGCCAAGAGGGCGGTTATAGCAATCAGCCCCAGCATTTT. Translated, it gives CASSQEGGYSNQPQHF.

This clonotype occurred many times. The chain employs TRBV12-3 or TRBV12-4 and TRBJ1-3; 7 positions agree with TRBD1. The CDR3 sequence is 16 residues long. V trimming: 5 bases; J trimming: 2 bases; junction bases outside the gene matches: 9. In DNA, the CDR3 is TGTGCCAGCAGTGAACCGACAGGGCCCACTGGAAACACCATATATTTT. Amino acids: CASSEPTGPTGNTIYF.

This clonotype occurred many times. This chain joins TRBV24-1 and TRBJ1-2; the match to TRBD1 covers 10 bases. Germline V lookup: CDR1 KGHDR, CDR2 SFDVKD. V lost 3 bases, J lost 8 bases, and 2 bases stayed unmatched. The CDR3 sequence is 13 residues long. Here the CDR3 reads CATSDGTGDGYTF. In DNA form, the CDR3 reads TGTGCCACCAGTGATGGGACAGGGGACGGCTACACCTTC.

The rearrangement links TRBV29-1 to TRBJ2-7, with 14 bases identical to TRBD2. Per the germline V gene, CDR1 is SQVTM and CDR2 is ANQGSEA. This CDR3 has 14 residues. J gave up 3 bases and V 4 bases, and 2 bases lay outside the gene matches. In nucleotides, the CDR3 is TGCAGCGTTGCTGGACTAGCGGGAGGCTACGAGCAGTACTTC. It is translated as CSVAGLAGGYEQYF.

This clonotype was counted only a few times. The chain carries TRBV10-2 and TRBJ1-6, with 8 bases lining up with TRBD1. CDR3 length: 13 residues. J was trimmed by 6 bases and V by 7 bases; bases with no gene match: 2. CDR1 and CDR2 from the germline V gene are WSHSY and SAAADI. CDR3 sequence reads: CASTQGANSPLHF. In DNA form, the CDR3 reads TGCGCCAGCACCCAGGGGGCTAATTCACCCCTCCACTTT.

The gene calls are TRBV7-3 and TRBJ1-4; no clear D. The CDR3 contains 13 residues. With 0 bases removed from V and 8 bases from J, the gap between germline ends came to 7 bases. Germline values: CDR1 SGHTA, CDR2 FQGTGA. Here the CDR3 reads CASSLTIGEKLFF. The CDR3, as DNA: TGTGCCAGCAGCTTAACGATCGGGGAAAAACTGTTTTTT.

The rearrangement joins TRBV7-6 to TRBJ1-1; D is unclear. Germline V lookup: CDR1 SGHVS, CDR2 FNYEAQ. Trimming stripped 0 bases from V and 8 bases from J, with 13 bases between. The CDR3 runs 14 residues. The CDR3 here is CASSLAVKWGEAFF. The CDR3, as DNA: TGTGCCAGCAGCTTAGCTGTTAAGTGGGGAGAAGCTTTCTTT.

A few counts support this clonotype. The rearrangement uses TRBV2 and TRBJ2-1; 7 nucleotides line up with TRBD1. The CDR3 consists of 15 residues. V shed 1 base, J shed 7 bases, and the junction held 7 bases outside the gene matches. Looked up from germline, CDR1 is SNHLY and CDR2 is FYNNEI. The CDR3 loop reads CASSEGTGQRNEQFF. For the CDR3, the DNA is TGTGCCAGCAGTGAAGGGACAGGACAGAGGAATGAGCAGTTCTTC.

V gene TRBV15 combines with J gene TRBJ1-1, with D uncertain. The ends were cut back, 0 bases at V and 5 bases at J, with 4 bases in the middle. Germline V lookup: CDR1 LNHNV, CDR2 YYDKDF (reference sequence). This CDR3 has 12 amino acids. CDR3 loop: CATSRDPTEAFF. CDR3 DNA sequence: TGTGCCACCAGCAGAGATCCGACTGAAGCTTTCTTT.

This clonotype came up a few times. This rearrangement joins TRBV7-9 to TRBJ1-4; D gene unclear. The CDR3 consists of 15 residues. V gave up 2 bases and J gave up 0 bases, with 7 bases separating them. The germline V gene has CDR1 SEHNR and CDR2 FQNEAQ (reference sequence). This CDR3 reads CASSLNGATNEKLFF. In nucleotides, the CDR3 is TGTGCCAGCAGCTTAAACGGTGCAACTAATGAAAAACTGTTTTTT.